One sample yielded the 5 T cell receptor beta chains listed below, sequenced in a study of CD8 T cells in Susac syndrome. Reverse transcription of roughly 0.5 to 1 ug RNA used random hexamers. Via MiXCR, TCRdb re-called the immunoSEQ multiplex PCR reads, giving one row per CDR3 protein. Found here are more than 110,000 distinct CDR3 sequences, around 95% of them singletons; the top ten hold more than 0.14%. Sequencing was performed on CD4+ T cells from PBMCs. The source of these receptors is a human donor with Susac syndrome.

This chain uses TRBV2 with TRBJ2-5; TRBD1 agrees at 8 bases. Per the germline V gene, CDR1 is SNHLY and CDR2 is FYNNEI. J lost 1 base, V lost 7 bases, and 8 bases had no gene match. The CDR3 sequence is 15 residues long. The CDR3 sequence is CASTRQGQSQETQYF. DNA for the CDR3: TGTGCCAGCACCCGACAGGGGCAGTCCCAAGAGACCCAGTACTTC.

The rearrangement uses TRBV20-1 and TRBJ2-7; D possibly matches TRBD1 or TRBD2 (5 bases each). The CDR3 sequence is 12 residues long. Germline V gives CDR1 DFQATT, CDR2 SNEGSKA (reference sequence). V gave up 5 bases and J gave up 0 bases, with 8 bases separating them. CDR3 in amino acids: CSASGPSYEQYF. CDR3 nucleotide sequence: TGCAGTGCTTCGGGACCCTCCTACGAGCAGTACTTC.

The chain joins TRBV20-1 to TRBJ2-5; D gene unclear. The germline gives CDR1 DFQATT, CDR2 SNEGSKA (reference sequence). The CDR3 sequence is 12 residues long. The ends were cut back, 0 bases at V and 5 bases at J, with 7 bases in the middle. This CDR3 reads CSARDLMETQYF. For the CDR3, the DNA is TGCAGTGCTAGAGATTTGATGGAGACCCAGTACTTC.

The chain links TRBV27 to TRBJ2-3, with a tentative D call TRBD1 (5 bases). Trimming removed 0 bases from V and 5 bases from J, with 12 bases in between. The CDR3 is made up of 15 amino acids. Germline lookup yields CDR1 MNHEY and CDR2 SMNVEV (reference sequence). The DNA for the CDR3 is TGTGCCAGCAGTTTATCTCCGCAGGGAAGAGATACGCAGTATTTT. This encodes CASSLSPQGRDTQYF.

V is TRBV5-6 and J is TRBJ1-2, with no clear D. The ends were cut back, 2 bases at V and 7 bases at J, with 12 bases in the middle. Looked up from germline, CDR1 is SGHDT and CDR2 is YYEEEE. The CDR3 sequence is 13 residues long. For the CDR3, the DNA is TGTGCCAGCAGCTTCTCGGGTTGGGGTGGCTACACCTTC. It specifies CASSFSGWGGYTF.